Following are 12 T cell receptor beta chains from one sample sequenced in a study of tumor-infiltrating lymphocytes in primary liver carcinoma. Germline DNA was also extracted, and blood RNA derived from unsorted whole blood. Total RNA (roughly 550 ng) served as template for TCR beta cDNA synthesis primed by a constant-region primer. Libraries for TCR beta were built through three nested multiplex PCR rounds, which together made up a slightly modified ARM-PCR procedure. Each of the first two PCR rounds ran approximately 10 cycles with TRBV1-TRBV30 forward and C-beta reverse primers. TCRdb reprocessed the multiplex PCR reads with MiXCR, giving one entry per CDR3 protein. The sample includes some 190,000 distinct CDR3 sequences, less than 65% of them seen just once. The sample comprised peripheral blood. These receptors were collected from a man in his forties or fifties with primary liver carcinoma and hepatitis B virus infection.

This chain connects TRBV6-1 to TRBJ2-7; no clear D. There are 11 residues in the CDR3. The germline CDR1 and CDR2 sequences are MNHNS and SASEGT. The V gene lost 6 bases and the J gene lost 3 bases, with 6 bases spanning the gap. CDR3 loop: CASRYYYEQYF. The CDR3 DNA reads as TGTGCCAGCAGGTATTACTACGAGCAGTACTTC.

This clonotype was counted a single time. With a much larger clone just one base away, this may be a read error. The chain employs TRBV11-2 and TRBJ2-6, with D tentatively TRBD1 (5 bases). From germline, CDR1 is SGHAT and CDR2 FQNNGV. The CDR3 has 16 amino acids. The CDR3 here is CASSLGQFSRANVLTF. CDR3 nucleotides: TGTGCCAGCAGCTTAGGACAGTTCTCTCGGGCCAACGTCCTGACTTTC.

For this clonotype: Germline is not matched at one junction end, which may reflect a read error. This chain uses TRBV11-3 with TRBJ1-2; D call uncertain. The CDR3 runs to 13 residues. Germline V lookup: CDR1 SGHNT, CDR2 YENEEA. CDR3 protein: CGSSQFAGSGYTF. The CDR3 DNA sequence: TGTGGCAGCAGCCAATTTGCAGGATCTGGCTACACCTTC. Complete variable domain (other parts from reference TRBV11-3 and TRBJ1-2): EAGVVQSPRYKIIEKKQPVAFWCNPISGHNTLYWYLQNLGQGPELLIRYENEEAVDDSQLPKDRFSAERLKGVDSTLKIQPAELGDSAVYLCGSSQFAGSGYTFGSGTRLTVV.

Note on this clonotype: At one boundary the junction diverges from the germline segment, which might be a read error. The CDR3 reads CASSSRDSNNKQFF. The DNA for the CDR3 is TGTGCCAGCAGCTCGAGGGACTCAAACAATAAGCAGTTCTTC. The chain joins TRBV11-3 to TRBJ2-1, with TRBD2 as a possible D gene (6 bases). Germline V gene data show CDR1 as SGHNT and CDR2 as YENEEA. CDR3 length: 14 amino acids.

The V call is TRBV4-1, the J call TRBJ1-1; 7 bases agree with TRBD1. Germline V CDR1 and CDR2: MGHRA, YSYEKL. This CDR3 is 16 amino acids long. The CDR3 nucleotides read TGCGCTAGCTGCCAAATCGGGACAGTACAGTATCCTGAAGCTTTCTTT. Translated, it gives CASCQIGTVQYPEAFF.

The chain is built from TRBV10-3 and TRBJ2-1; 8 positions agree with TRBD1. Per germline, CDR1 ENHRY and CDR2 SYGVKD. With 2 bases clipped from V and 4 bases from J, the junction kept 1 base outside the gene matches. This CDR3 has 14 residues. The CDR3 region is CAISEGQGYNEQFF. CDR3 nucleotides: TGTGCCATCAGTGAGGGACAGGGATACAATGAGCAGTTCTTC.

The chain combines TRBV6-5 with TRBJ1-1, with D unresolved. The V gene lost 6 bases and the J gene lost 0 bases, with 14 bases spanning the gap. The CDR3 is 15 amino acids. CDR1 is MNHEY, CDR2 SVGAGI, per germline. In DNA form, the CDR3 reads TGTGCCAGCAGACCGTCGGAGAAGATGAACACTGAAGCTTTCTTT. Translation gives CASRPSEKMNTEAFF.

This clonotype was recorded a few times. This chain joins TRBV30 and TRBJ2-4; 12 bases line up with TRBD2. This CDR3 has 12 amino acids. J gave up 14 bases and V 1 base, and 3 bases lay outside the gene matches. Germline assignment: CDR1 GTSNPN and CDR2 SVGIG (reference sequence). CDR3 nucleotides: TGTGCCTGGAGTGGACTAGCGGGAGAGGAGTACTTC. Translation gives CAWSGLAGEEYF.

On this clonotype: A much larger clone sits a single nucleotide away, making a read error possible. The chain is built from TRBV6-6 and TRBJ2-4; 7 bases match TRBD1. Unmatched junction bases numbered 6, after V lost 10 bases and J lost 6 bases. CDR3 length: 12 amino acids. CDR1 MNHNY and CDR2 SVGAGI come from the germline V gene (reference sequence). The CDR3 region has the DNA TGTGCCAACACTAGACAGGGAAACATTCAGTACTTC. Encoded protein: CANTRQGNIQYF.

As for this clonotype: This could be a read error, since a much larger clone is one nucleotide away. The chain combines TRBV11-2 with TRBJ2-7; the D gene is possibly TRBD1 (5 bases). This CDR3 is 12 amino acids long. In germline, CDR1 is SGHAT, CDR2 FQNNGV. The DNA for the CDR3 is TGTACCAGCAGCTTACAGGACTACGAGCAGTACTTC. Its protein is CTSSLQDYEQYF. The variable domain in full, completed from reference TRBV11-2 and TRBJ2-7, reads EAGVAQSPRYKIIEKRQSVAFWCNPISGHATLYWYQQILGQGPKLLIQFQNNGVVDDSQLPKDRFSAERLKGVDSTLKIQPAKLEDSAVYLCTSSLQDYEQYFGPGTRLTVT.

About this clonotype itself: Since the CDR3 does not end with the conserved phenylalanine or tryptophan, this likely comes from a read error. The genes are TRBV11-2 and TRBJ2-4; 9 bases map to TRBD1. This CDR3 has 13 amino acids. The J segment lost 13 bases and the V segment lost 1 base, leaving 5 bases of the junction unmatched. Germline-derived CDR1 and CDR2 are SGHAT and FQNNGV. The CDR3 bases are TGTGCCAGCAGCTTAGGCGACAGGGGGAGCCAGTACATC. This codes for CASSLGDRGSQYI.

Comment on this clonotype: One end of the junction varies from germline; a read error may be responsible. The chain uses TRBV11-2 and TRBJ2-7, with 7 positions matching TRBD2. The CDR3 length is 15 residues. Per the germline V gene, CDR1 is SGHAT and CDR2 is FQNNGV. CDR3 residues: CAGSSRSGDDYEQYF. DNA of the CDR3: TGTGCCGGCAGCTCACGGAGCGGGGACGACTACGAGCAGTACTTC.